This T cell receptor beta chain was recovered during a study of graft-versus-host responses after intestinal transplantation. Overall study: All recipients were given anti-thymocyte globulin induction, and tacrolimus and steroids were then administered for 2 to 4 years.

For this clone: The antigen remains unidentified.

The protocol was immunoSEQ multiplex PCR, while the TCRdb copy is restricted to in-frame clones and leaves out a portion. This sample carries approximately 25,000 clones, 82% of them seen once, and the ten largest clones take over 0.75%. V shed 4 bases and J shed 2 bases, with 16 bases lying between them. The CDR3 contains 16 residues. Per germline, CDR1 LNHDA and CDR2 SQIVND (reference sequence). The clonotype originates from a human donor who was the organ donor for an intestinal transplant. This material consisted of unstimulated CD8+ T cells sorted from spleen or lymph node cells, taken before transplant. The rearrangement links TRBV19 to TRBJ2-3, with TRBD1 as a possible D gene (5 bases). The CDR3 loop reads CASSKGSRAFTDTQYF. CDR3 coding DNA: TGTGCCAGTAGTAAGGGATCCAGGGCCTTCACAGATACGCAGTATTTT.